These T cell receptor beta chains were read from a single sample in a study of blood T cell repertoires in COVID-19. The data were produced by immunoSEQ multiplex PCR, yet TCRdb's version contains in-frame clones alone and is incomplete. The sample yields about 110,000 clones, about 88% seen once. The sequenced sample was peripheral blood. These receptors all come from a human donor in a cohort sampled during active COVID-19. Each CDR3 is given with its conserved first and last residue.

CDR3aa	len	v_gene	j_gene
CASSILRGRQETQYF	15	TRBV5-6	TRBJ2-5
CASSQSSLAGEQFF	14	TRBV16	TRBJ2-1
CASSLVGLSSSYNEQFF	17	TRBV5-4	TRBJ2-1
CASSSSRDRVSGYTF	15	TRBV5-1	TRBJ1-2
CASSYSTGNDQPQHF	15	TRBV6-5	TRBJ1-5
CASSVRGQDEQYF	13	TRBV19	TRBJ2-7
CASSARIGTDGNTIYF	16	TRBV3-1/TRBV3-2	TRBJ1-3
CASTPSVAFTEAFF	14	TRBV5-1	TRBJ1-1
CASSTGGAKAYEQYF	15	TRBV5-1	TRBJ2-7
CASCASMNTEAFF	13	TRBV5-1	TRBJ1-1
CSVLREAGELFF	12	TRBV29-1	TRBJ2-2
CASMGRTEAFF	11	TRBV6-5	TRBJ1-1
CASSPGTGDIYGYTF	15	TRBV7-9	TRBJ1-2
CASSFFSGQDYGYTF	15	TRBV5-6	TRBJ1-2
CASKKVGGGDGYTF	14	TRBV27	TRBJ1-2
CASSRLGHEQYF	12	TRBV2	TRBJ2-7
CASRVFASTMGYTF	14	TRBV19	TRBJ1-2
CASRNGQGSFTEAFF	15	TRBV5-4	TRBJ1-1
CASSLGQGKGYTF	13	TRBV7-9	TRBJ1-2
CASTDRHYNEQFF	13	TRBV2	TRBJ2-1
CASSLLRGGVRDGYTF	16	TRBV27	TRBJ1-2
CASSVRLAGGPKETQYF	17	TRBV21-1	TRBJ2-5
CASSLGASGTDTQYF	15	TRBV7-7	TRBJ2-3
CASALPPNYGYTF	13	TRBV2	TRBJ1-2
CASSWGAGGYDEQYF	15	TRBV27	TRBJ2-7
CASSLTGESNNEQFF	15	TRBV7-9	TRBJ2-1
CASHSGGPNTGELFF	15	TRBV5-4	TRBJ2-2
CASSRGFSYEQYF	13	TRBV12-3/TRBV12-4	TRBJ2-7
CASSPSSGGGVDSPLHF	17	TRBV18	TRBJ1-6
CASSQAGRYEKLFF	14	TRBV3-1/TRBV3-2	TRBJ1-4
CASSWGVSSTDTQYF	15	TRBV7-8	TRBJ2-3
CASTGGREVNEQFF	14	TRBV7-6	TRBJ2-1
CASARNLQETQYF	13	TRBV6-6	TRBJ2-5
CASSLALGELFF	12	TRBV11-2	TRBJ2-2
CATSTHSSGGPGEQYF	16	TRBV15	TRBJ2-7
CASSQQGASNEKLFF	15	TRBV3-1/TRBV3-2	TRBJ1-4
CSVEAQQPNGYTF	13	TRBV29-1	TRBJ1-2
CASSAAGDADTQYF	14	TRBV7-3	TRBJ2-3
CASSVRGQSYNEQFF	15	TRBV9	TRBJ2-1
CASSPSRVSTQHF	13	TRBV7-2	TRBJ1-5
CASSSPPTTGPYGYTF	16	TRBV28	TRBJ1-2
CASSEEGGGNQPQHF	15	TRBV2	TRBJ1-5
CASSFQYFNEKLFF	14	TRBV5-6	TRBJ1-4
CASSLGGQDTQYF	13	TRBV5-1	TRBJ2-3
CASSFRFGGLFTEAFF	16	TRBV28	TRBJ1-1
CASSQVRLGLGGAKNIQYF	19	TRBV14	TRBJ2-4
CASSRSLAGGSEQYF	15	TRBV7-2	TRBJ2-7
CASTSLRQGGTGELFF	16	TRBV2	TRBJ2-2
CASSLASLTSGETQYF	16	TRBV5-1	TRBJ2-5
CASSSLGGSSQETQYF	16	TRBV7-9	TRBJ2-5
CASSLKGGRTEAFF	14	TRBV7-9	TRBJ1-1
CASSLVPGREDGYTF	15	TRBV7-9	TRBJ1-2
CATSRDRDVPNYGYTF	16	TRBV15	TRBJ1-2
CASSPRTGGATEAFF	15	TRBV6-5	TRBJ1-1
CASSPKGEESEAFF	14	TRBV7-9	TRBJ1-1